One sample yielded the 11 T cell receptor beta chains listed below, sequenced in a study of cytomegalovirus exposure and HLA in healthy donors. PCR employed 60 Vbeta and 13 Jbeta primers. Profiling relied on immunoSEQ multiplex PCR, and the TCRdb table lists in-frame clones only, not all of them. The data contain about 130,000 clones, 78% of them singletons. The sample taken for sequencing was PBMCs. All receptors derive from a woman between 35 and 50 years old in good health and CMV-seronegative.

J is TRBJ1-1 and V is TRBV7-9; 10 bases align to TRBD1. V trimming: 4 bases; J trimming: 4 bases; junction bases outside the gene matches: 3. In germline, CDR1 is SEHNR, CDR2 FQNEAQ (reference sequence). The CDR3 covers 14 residues. The CDR3 spells CASSSGTGATEAFF. Written as DNA, the CDR3 is TGTGCCAGCAGCTCCGGGACAGGGGCCACTGAAGCTTTCTTT.

The J gene is TRBJ1-1, the V gene TRBV28; TRBD1 matches 7 bases. The length of the CDR3 is 15 residues. V lost 6 bases to trimming and J lost 6 bases; unmatched junction nucleotides: 13. CDR1 MDHEN and CDR2 SYDVKM come from the germline V gene. CDR3 nucleotides: TGTGCCAGCAGGGGACCTGGGACAGAACTAGCTGAAGCTTTCTTT. Translation: CASRGPGTELAEAFF.

Comment on this clone: A read error may account for a junction end that differs from germline. V is TRBV6-5 and J is TRBJ1-5, with unresolved D. Germline CDR1 MNHEY, CDR2 SVGAGI. The CDR3 totals 15 residues. The CDR3 DNA reads TGTGCCAGCAGTCCCGAGGGAGGGAGCAGTCAGCCCCAGCATTTT. Its translation: CASSPEGGSSQPQHF.

This chain joins TRBV5-1 and TRBJ2-5; 11 bases match TRBD2. Losses at the gene ends were 3 bases for V and 4 bases for J; bases not matched to a gene: 5. Germline V lookup: CDR1 SGHRS, CDR2 YFSETQ. The CDR3 extends over 15 amino acids. The CDR3: CASSSFTSGGETQYF. The CDR3, as DNA: TGCGCCAGCAGCTCGTTTACTAGCGGGGGAGAGACCCAGTACTTC.

The rearrangement links TRBV19 to TRBJ2-3; possible D gene TRBD2, 6 bases. Germline CDR1 reads LNHDA; CDR2 reads SQIVND (reference sequence). This CDR3 has 14 residues. Trimming took off 3 bases at V and 5 bases at J, with 12 bases between the two ends. In DNA, the CDR3 is TGTGCCAGTAGTATCGGGGGAGAACTAGATACGCAGTATTTT. Translation: CASSIGGELDTQYF.

The gene calls are TRBV7-2 and TRBJ1-2, with 8 bases aligning to TRBD1. The germline V gene encodes CDR1 SGHTA and CDR2 FQGNSA. V dropped 4 bases and J dropped 7; count of bases not matched to a gene: 8. The CDR3 consists of 14 residues. The CDR3 region is CASSSTGGGGGYTF. The CDR3 nucleotides are TGTGCCAGCAGCTCAACAGGGGGGGGCGGTGGCTACACCTTC.

The chain combines TRBV19 with TRBJ2-2, with 12 bases lining up with TRBD1. The CDR3 has 19 residues. CDR1 and CDR2 (germline): LNHDA, SQIVND (reference sequence). J lost 3 bases, V lost 0 bases, and 8 bases had no gene match. CDR3 amino acids: CASSIDIGTGGYHTGELFF. The CDR3 region has the DNA TGTGCCAGTAGTATAGATATAGGGACAGGGGGCTATCACACCGGGGAGCTGTTTTTT.

The V call is TRBV5-1, the J call TRBJ2-1, with 12 bases identical to TRBD1. The length of the CDR3 is 18 residues. CDR1 and CDR2 (germline): SGHRS, YFSETQ. Trimming cost V 4 bases and J 7 bases; bases outside gene matches: 15. Here the CDR3 reads CASSAGQGAGAGFNEQFF. The CDR3 region has the DNA TGCGCCAGCAGCGCGGGACAGGGGGCTGGAGCGGGGTTTAATGAGCAGTTCTTC. The whole variable domain, remainder taken from reference TRBV5-1 and TRBJ2-1, is KAGVTQTPRYLIKTRGQQVTLSCSPISGHRSVSWYQQTPGQGLQFLFEYFSETQRNKGNFPGRFSGRQFSNSRSEMNVSTLELGDSALYLCASSAGQGAGAGFNEQFFGPGTRLTVL.

The rearrangement links TRBV28 to TRBJ2-7; D possibly corresponds to TRBD1 (6 bases). The V gene's germline CDR1 is MDHEN and CDR2 SYDVKM. The CDR3 has 15 residues. Trimming removed 5 bases at V and 3 bases at J, with 17 bases between. The CDR3 DNA follows: TGTGCCAGCAGTCCCGGGCCAGGGGATTTCTACGAGCAGTACTTC. This codes for CASSPGPGDFYEQYF.

The chain employs TRBV23-1 and TRBJ1-2, with 7 bases matching TRBD1. TRBV23-1 is marked as an open reading frame, function uncertain. Losses at the gene ends were 7 bases for V and 6 bases for J; bases not matched to a gene: 8. The CDR3 is 13 residues long. The CDR3, as DNA: TGCGCCAGCACCTCTGCACAGGGGAATGGCTACACCTTC. Residues: CASTSAQGNGYTF.

The chain links TRBV7-8 to TRBJ2-5; D gene uncertain. Germline V gene lookup returns CDR1 SGHVS and CDR2 FQNEAQ. Trimming left V 5 bases short and J 5 bases short, with 18 bases between. The CDR3 consists of 15 residues. CDR3 sequence: CASSATPLRRETQYF. The CDR3 coding sequence is TGTGCCAGCAGCGCAACGCCACTACGAAGGGAGACCCAGTACTTC.